This TCR beta chain stems from a study of blood T cell repertoires in COVID-19. Across the whole study: COVID-19 samples from acute and convalescent phases originated in the United States, Italy and Spain. T cells, B-cell-depleted T cells, or PBMCs provided the cDNA or gDNA that served as material.

Methods used by the authors: Amplification with reference gene primers provided the estimates of nucleated cell counts. The data were produced by immunoSEQ multiplex PCR, yet TCRdb's version contains in-frame clones alone and is incomplete. Clonal size and the V and J genes are those of that table, whereas D and trimming came from the DNA. The data contain some 320,000 clones, 65% to 90% of them singletons. This CDR3 spans 15 amino acids. CDR1 and CDR2 from the germline V gene are SEHNR and FQNEAQ (reference sequence). V lost 5 bases to trimming and J lost 7 bases; unmatched junction nucleotides: 11.

Sequencing was performed on peripheral blood. The chain joins TRBV7-9 to TRBJ1-2; 9 bases are a match to TRBD1. The sequence was collected from a human donor in a cohort sampled during active COVID-19. CDR3 protein: CASSQQTGTGFGYTF. Written as DNA, the CDR3 is TGTGCCAGCAGCCAACAGACAGGGACAGGGTTTGGCTACACCTTC. Full variable domain (rest looked up from reference TRBV7-9 and TRBJ1-2): DTGVSQNPRHKITKRGQNVTFRCDPISEHNRLYWYRQTLGQGPEFLTYFQNEAQLEKSRLLSDRFSAERPKGSFSTLEIQRTEQGDSAMYLCASSQQTGTGFGYTFGSGTRLTVV.